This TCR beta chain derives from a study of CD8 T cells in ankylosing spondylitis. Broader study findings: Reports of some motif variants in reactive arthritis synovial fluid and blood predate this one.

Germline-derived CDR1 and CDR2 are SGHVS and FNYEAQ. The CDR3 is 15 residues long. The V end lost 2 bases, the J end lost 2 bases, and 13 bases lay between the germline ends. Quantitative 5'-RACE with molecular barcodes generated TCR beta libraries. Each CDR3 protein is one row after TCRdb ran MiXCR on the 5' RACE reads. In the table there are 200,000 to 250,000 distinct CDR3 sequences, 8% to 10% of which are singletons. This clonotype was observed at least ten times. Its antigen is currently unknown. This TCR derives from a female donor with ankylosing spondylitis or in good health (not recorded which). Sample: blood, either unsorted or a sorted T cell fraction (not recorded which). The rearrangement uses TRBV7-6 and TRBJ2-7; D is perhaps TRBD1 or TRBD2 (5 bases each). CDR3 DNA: TGTGCCAGCAGCTTACTCACGGGGCACCCCTACGAGCAGTACTTC. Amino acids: CASSLLTGHPYEQYF.